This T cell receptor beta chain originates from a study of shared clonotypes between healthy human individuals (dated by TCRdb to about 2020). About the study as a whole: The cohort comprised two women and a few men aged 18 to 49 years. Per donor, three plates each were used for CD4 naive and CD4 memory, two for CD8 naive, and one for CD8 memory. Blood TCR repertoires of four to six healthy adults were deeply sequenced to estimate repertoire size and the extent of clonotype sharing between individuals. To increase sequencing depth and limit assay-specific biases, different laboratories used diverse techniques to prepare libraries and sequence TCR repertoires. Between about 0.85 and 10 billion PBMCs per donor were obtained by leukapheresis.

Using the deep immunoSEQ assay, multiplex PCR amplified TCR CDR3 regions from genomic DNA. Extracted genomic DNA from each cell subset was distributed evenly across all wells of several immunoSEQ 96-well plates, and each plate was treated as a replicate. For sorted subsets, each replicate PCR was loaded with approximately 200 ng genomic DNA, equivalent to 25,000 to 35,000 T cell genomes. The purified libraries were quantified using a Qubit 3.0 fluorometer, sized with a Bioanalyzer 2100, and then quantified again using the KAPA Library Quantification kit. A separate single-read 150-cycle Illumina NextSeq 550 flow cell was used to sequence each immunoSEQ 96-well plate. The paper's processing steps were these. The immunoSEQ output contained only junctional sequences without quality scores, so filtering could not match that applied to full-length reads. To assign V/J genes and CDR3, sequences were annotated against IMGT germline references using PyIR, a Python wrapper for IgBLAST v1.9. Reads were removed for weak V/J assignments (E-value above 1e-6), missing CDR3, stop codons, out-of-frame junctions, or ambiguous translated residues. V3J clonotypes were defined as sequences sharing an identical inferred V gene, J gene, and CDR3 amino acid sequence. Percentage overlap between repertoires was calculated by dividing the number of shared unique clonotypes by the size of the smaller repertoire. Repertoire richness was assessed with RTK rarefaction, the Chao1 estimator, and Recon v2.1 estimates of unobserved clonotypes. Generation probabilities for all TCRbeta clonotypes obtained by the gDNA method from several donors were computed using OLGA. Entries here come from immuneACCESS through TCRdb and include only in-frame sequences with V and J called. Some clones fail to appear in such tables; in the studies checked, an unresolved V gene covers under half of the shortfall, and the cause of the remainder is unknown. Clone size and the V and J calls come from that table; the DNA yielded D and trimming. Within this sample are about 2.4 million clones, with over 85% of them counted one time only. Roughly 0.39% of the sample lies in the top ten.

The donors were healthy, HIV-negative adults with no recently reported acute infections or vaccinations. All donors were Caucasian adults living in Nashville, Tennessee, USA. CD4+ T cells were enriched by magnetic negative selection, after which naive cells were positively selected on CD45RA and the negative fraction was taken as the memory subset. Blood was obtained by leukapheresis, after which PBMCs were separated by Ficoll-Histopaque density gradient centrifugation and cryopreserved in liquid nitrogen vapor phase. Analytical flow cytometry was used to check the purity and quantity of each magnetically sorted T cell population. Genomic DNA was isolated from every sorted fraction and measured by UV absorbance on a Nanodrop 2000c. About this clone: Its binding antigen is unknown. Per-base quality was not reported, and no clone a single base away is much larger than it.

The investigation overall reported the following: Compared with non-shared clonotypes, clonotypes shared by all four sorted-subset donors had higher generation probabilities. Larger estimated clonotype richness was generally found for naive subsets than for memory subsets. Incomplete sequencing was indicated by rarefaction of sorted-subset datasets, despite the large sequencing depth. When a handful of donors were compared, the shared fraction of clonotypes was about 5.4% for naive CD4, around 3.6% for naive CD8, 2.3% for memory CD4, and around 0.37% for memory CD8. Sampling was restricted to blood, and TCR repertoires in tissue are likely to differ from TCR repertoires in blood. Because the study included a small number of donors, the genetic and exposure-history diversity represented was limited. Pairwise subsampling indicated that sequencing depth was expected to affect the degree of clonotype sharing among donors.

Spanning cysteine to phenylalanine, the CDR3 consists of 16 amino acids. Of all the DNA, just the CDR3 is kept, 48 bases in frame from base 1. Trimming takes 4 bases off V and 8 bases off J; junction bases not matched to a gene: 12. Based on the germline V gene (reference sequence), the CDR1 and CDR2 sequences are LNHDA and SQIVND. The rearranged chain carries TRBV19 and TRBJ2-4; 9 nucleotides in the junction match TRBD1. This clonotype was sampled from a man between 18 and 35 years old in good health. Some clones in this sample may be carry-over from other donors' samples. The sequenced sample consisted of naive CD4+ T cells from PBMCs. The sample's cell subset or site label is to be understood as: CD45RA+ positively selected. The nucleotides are TGTGCCAGTAGTAAGCCCCTTGGACAGGGGAGGGACATTCAGTACTTC. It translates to CASSKPLGQGRDIQYF.